The rows below give T cell receptor beta chains drawn from one sample of a study of early T cells in non-severe SARS-CoV-2 infection. Each CDR3 protein gets one entry after TCRdb re-called the 5' RACE reads with MiXCR. The sample has 70,000 to 95,000 distinct CDR3 sequences; roughly 14% are singletons. The specimen sequenced was whole blood. These receptors all stem from an adult who was a healthcare worker with PCR-confirmed SARS-CoV-2 infection or an uninfected control (not recorded which). Each CDR3 is given with its conserved first and last residue. Fields, in order: V gene, D gene, J gene, clone size, CDR3 DNA, CDR3 protein. D genes are given only for firm matches. Where a row states a size, it is once, few, many or the class of an expanded clone; other rows omit it.

TRBV20-1	.	TRBJ2-5	.	TGCAGTGCTGGCTTAGGTAGCGGAGAGACCCAGTACTTC	CSAGLGSGETQYF
TRBV5-5	.	TRBJ2-1	.	TGTGCCAGCAGCTTCCAGGGCGCGAAGGGCGGCAATGAGCAGTTCTTC	CASSFQGAKGGNEQFF
TRBV5-4	.	TRBJ1-1	.	TGTGCCAGCAGCTTGGGGATGGCAAACACTGAAGCTTTCTTT	CASSLGMANTEAFF
TRBV12-3/TRBV12-4	TRBD2	TRBJ2-3	.	TGTGCCAGCAGATCCACTAGCGGGGTGTTAGATACGCAGTATTTT	CASRSTSGVLDTQYF
TRBV6-2/TRBV6-3	TRBD2	TRBJ2-1	.	TGTGCCAGCAGTTATAATCCTACTAGCGGGGGTCAACCGAGATCCTACAATGAGCAGTTCTTC	CASSYNPTSGGQPRSYNEQFF
TRBV2	TRBD1	TRBJ1-2	few	TGTGCCAGCAGTGGACAGGGAAGCTATGGCTACACCTTC	CASSGQGSYGYTF
TRBV10-3	.	TRBJ1-6	.	TGTGCCATCAGTGGAGAGAATAATTCACCCCTCCACTTT	CAISGENNSPLHF
TRBV5-1	.	TRBJ2-5	few	TGCGCCAGCAGCTTGTATGCCGGGGTTGAGACCCAGTACTTC	CASSLYAGVETQYF
TRBV20-1	TRBD1	TRBJ1-2	few	TGCAGTGCTACCGGGACAGGGCATGGCTACACCTTC	CSATGTGHGYTF
TRBV9	TRBD2	TRBJ2-3	few	TGTGCCAGCAGCGTTGCAACCGGGGGGTCCCTCACAGATACGCAGTATTTT	CASSVATGGSLTDTQYF
TRBV7-8	.	TRBJ1-2	few	TGTGCCAGCAGCTTAGAATACTATGGCTACACCTTC	CASSLEYYGYTF
TRBV7-3	TRBD1	TRBJ2-6	.	TGTGCCAGCACTCTGACAGGGACTGGGGCCAACGTCCTGACTTTC	CASTLTGTGANVLTF
TRBV12-3/TRBV12-4	TRBD1	TRBJ1-2	.	TGTGCCAGCAGTTTATTAAGGGGGCCTTCGGGGGCGCGGCCCCCTGAGGGCTATGGCTACACCTTC	CASSLLRGPSGARPPEGYGYTF
TRBV11-2	TRBD2	TRBJ2-1	.	TGTGCCAGCAGCCTACTTACTAGCGGGGGGGCTGAAAATGAGCAGTTCTTC	CASSLLTSGGAENEQFF
TRBV14	.	TRBJ2-5	many	TGTGCCAGCAGCCAAGCCGGAGAGACCCAGTACTTC	CASSQAGETQYF
TRBV27	.	TRBJ1-1	few	TGTGCCAGCAATTTCAGGGGACGCCAGGCTGAAGCTTTCTTT	CASNFRGRQAEAFF
TRBV5-6	.	TRBJ2-4	few	TGTGCCAGCAGCTTGGCACAGGCTCCCAAAAACATTCAGTACTTC	CASSLAQAPKNIQYF
TRBV12-3/TRBV12-4	.	TRBJ1-1	many	TGTGCCAGCAGTTTGGGAACAGGGAACACTGAAGCTTTCTTT	CASSLGTGNTEAFF
TRBV12-3/TRBV12-4	TRBD1	TRBJ2-1	few	TGTGCCAGCAGCCGAGACAGGGGGCAGTACAATGAGCAGTTCTTC	CASSRDRGQYNEQFF
TRBV3-1	.	TRBJ2-2	many	TGTGCCAGCAGCCAAGACCCCACCGGGGAGCTGTTTTTT	CASSQDPTGELFF
TRBV12-3/TRBV12-4	TRBD1	TRBJ1-3	few	TGTGCCAGCAACCCAGGACAGGGTGGAAACACCATATATTTT	CASNPGQGGNTIYF
TRBV2	.	TRBJ1-1	many	TGTGCCAGCAGGCCCGAGGGGGTCATGAGGGCTGGCTCGAACACTGAAGCTTTCTTT	CASRPEGVMRAGSNTEAFF
TRBV7-8	.	TRBJ2-1	few	TGTGCCAGCAGCTTAACCGGCCGTCCGAGCTCCTACAATGAGCAGTTCTTC	CASSLTGRPSSYNEQFF
TRBV5-1	TRBD1	TRBJ1-4	few	TGCGCCAGCAGCTTGGGCTCGGGACAGTTCGTTGCAACTAATGAAAAACTGTTTTTT	CASSLGSGQFVATNEKLFF
TRBV20-1	TRBD1	TRBJ2-1	few	TGCAGTGCTGCCTTCAGGACAGGGAACGATGAGCAGTTCTTC	CSAAFRTGNDEQFF
TRBV5-1	TRBD1	TRBJ1-1	many	TGCGCCAGCAGCTCCCGGGACAGGGAAAATGAAGCTTTCTTT	CASSSRDRENEAFF
TRBV19	.	TRBJ2-2	.	TGTGCCAGTAGTATAGGTCGACTAGGGCCCCGGGAGCTGTTTTTT	CASSIGRLGPRELFF
TRBV3-1	.	TRBJ2-1	.	TGTGCCAGCAGCCCAAGTTTGGCTAACAATGAGCAGTTCTTC	CASSPSLANNEQFF
TRBV5-1	.	TRBJ1-2	.	TGCGCCAGCAGCTTTTCGGCCAGCTCTAACTATGGCTACACCTTC	CASSFSASSNYGYTF
TRBV27	TRBD1	TRBJ1-5	.	TGTGCCAGCAGTTTAACAGGGGAACATCAGCCCCAGCATTTT	CASSLTGEHQPQHF
TRBV7-8	.	TRBJ1-1	few	TGTGCCAGCAGCTTAGGTTTCTTTGGGGCGAACACTGAAGCTTTCTTT	CASSLGFFGANTEAFF
TRBV9	TRBD2	TRBJ2-1	.	TGTGCCAGCAGCGTCATGGGACTAGCGGGGTCTGAGCAGTTCTTC	CASSVMGLAGSEQFF
TRBV24-1	TRBD2	TRBJ2-1	few	TGTGCCACCAGCTCCGGGACTAGCGGATACAATGAGCAGTTCTTC	CATSSGTSGYNEQFF
TRBV12-3/TRBV12-4	.	TRBJ1-1	.	TGTGCCAGCGTTACAGGGAACACTGAAGCTTTCTTT	CASVTGNTEAFF